This entry is about one TCR beta chain. The sample is drawn from a study of chemoradiotherapy in HPV16-positive cancers. Study as a whole: A couple of HPV16-positive patients' cells yielded candidate HPV-specific clones and common motifs.

Per germline, CDR1 SGHVS and CDR2 FQNEAQ. This CDR3 region has 15 residues. V lost 1 base and J lost 4, with 10 bases in between. The repertoire was sequenced with immunoSEQ multiplex PCR; TCRdb's copy has only in-frame clones and lacks some. The data hold under 900 clones, with 76% observed a single time. The starting material was tumor tissue, obtained from a patient who underwent chemoradiotherapy. The sequence was obtained from a human donor with HPV-associated anogenital cancer. The chain is built from TRBV7-8 and TRBJ2-2; D possibly uses TRBD1 or TRBD2 (5 bases each). For the CDR3, the DNA is TGTGCCAGCAGCTTAGATTCAGGGACCACCGGGGAGCTGTTTTTT. It encodes CASSLDSGTTGELFF.